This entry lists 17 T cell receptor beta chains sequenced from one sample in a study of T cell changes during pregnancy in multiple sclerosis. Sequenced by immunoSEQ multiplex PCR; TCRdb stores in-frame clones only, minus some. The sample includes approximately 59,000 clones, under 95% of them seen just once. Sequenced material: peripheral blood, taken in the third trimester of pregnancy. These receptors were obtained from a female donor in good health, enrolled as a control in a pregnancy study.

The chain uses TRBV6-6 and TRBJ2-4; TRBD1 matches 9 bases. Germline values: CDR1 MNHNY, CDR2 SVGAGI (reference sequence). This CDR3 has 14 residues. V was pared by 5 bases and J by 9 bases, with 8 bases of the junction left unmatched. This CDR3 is CASSNRDRASIQYF. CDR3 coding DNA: TGTGCCAGCAGTAACCGGGACAGGGCCAGCATTCAGTACTTC.

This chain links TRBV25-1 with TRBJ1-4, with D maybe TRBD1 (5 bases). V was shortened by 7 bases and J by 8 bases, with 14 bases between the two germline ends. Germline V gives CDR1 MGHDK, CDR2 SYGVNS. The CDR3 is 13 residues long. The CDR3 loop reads CASTGLQGEKLFF. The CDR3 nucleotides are TGTGCCAGCACGGGACTGCAAGGGGAAAAACTGTTTTTT.

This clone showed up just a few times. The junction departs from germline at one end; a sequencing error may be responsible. CDR3 sequence (DNA): TGTGCTAGCATCCTAGGACAGTTTAATTCACCCCTCCACTTT. This gives the protein CASILGQFNSPLHF. The chain has TRBV7-7 and TRBJ1-6, with D tentatively TRBD1 (6 bases). This CDR3 spans 14 amino acids. CDR1 and CDR2 from the germline V gene are SSHAT and FNYEAQ (reference sequence).

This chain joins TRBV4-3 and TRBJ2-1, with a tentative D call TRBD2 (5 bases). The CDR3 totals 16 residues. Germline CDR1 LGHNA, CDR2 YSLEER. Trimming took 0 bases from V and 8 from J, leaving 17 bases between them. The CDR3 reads CASSQDQLDPSDEQFF. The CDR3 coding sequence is TGCGCCAGCAGCCAAGATCAACTAGACCCCTCCGATGAGCAGTTCTTC.

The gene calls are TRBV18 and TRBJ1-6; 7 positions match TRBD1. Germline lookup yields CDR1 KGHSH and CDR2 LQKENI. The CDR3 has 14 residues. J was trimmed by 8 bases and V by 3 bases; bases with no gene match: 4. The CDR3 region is CASSPTGNDSPLHF. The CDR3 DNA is TGTGCCAGCTCACCGACAGGGAATGATTCACCCCTCCACTTT.

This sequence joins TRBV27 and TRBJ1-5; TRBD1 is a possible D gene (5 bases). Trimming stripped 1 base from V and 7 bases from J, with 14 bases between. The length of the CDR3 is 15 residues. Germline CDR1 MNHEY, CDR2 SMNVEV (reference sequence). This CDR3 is CASSLFQGVLQPQHF. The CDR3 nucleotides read TGTGCCAGCAGTTTATTCCAAGGGGTGTTGCAGCCCCAGCATTTT.

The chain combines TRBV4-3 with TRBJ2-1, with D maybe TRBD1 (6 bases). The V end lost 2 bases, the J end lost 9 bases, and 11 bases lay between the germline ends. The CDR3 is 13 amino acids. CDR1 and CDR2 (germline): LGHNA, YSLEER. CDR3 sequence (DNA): TGCGCCAGCAGCCAATCCGAAGGGGGTGAGCAGTTCTTC. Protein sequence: CASSQSEGGEQFF.

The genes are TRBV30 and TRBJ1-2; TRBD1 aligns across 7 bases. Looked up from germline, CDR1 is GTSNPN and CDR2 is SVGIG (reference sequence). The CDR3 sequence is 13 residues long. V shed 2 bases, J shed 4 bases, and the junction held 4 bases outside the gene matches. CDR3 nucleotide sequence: TGTGCCTGGAGTTCCCGGGACAGCTATGGCTACACCTTC. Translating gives CAWSSRDSYGYTF.

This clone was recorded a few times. The CDR3 DNA is TGCGCCAGCAGCCAAGTTCGGGGCACTGAAGCTTTCTTT. It yields the protein CASSQVRGTEAFF. This sequence joins TRBV4-1 and TRBJ1-1; D call uncertain. Germline loops: CDR1 MGHRA, CDR2 YSYEKL. Trimming removed 1 base from V and 4 bases from J, with 7 bases in between. The CDR3 loop spans 13 amino acids.

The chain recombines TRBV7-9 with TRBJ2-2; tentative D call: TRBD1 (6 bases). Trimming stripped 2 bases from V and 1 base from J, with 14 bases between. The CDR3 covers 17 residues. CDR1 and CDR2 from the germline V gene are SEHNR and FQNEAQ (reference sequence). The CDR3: CASSLWDTDQNTGELFF. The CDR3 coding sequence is TGTGCCAGCAGCTTATGGGACACCGATCAGAACACCGGGGAGCTGTTTTTT.

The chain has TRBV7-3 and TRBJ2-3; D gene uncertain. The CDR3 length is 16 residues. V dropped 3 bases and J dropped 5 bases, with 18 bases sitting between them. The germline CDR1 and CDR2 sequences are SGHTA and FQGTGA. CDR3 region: CASSLEALAPKDTQYF. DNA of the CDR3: TGTGCCAGCAGCTTGGAAGCGTTAGCCCCCAAAGATACGCAGTATTTT.

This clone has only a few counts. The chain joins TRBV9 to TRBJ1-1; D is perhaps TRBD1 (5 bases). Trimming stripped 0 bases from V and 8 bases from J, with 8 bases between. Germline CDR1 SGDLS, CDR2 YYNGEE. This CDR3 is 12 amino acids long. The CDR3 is CASSVEGREAFF. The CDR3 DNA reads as TGTGCCAGCAGCGTAGAGGGGCGGGAAGCTTTCTTT. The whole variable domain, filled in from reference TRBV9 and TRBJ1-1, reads DSGVTQTPKHLITATGQRVTLRCSPRSGDLSVYWYQQSLDQGLQFLIQYYNGEERAKGNILERFSAQQFPDLHSELNLSSLELGDSALYFCASSVEGREAFFGQGTRLTVV.

CDR3 DNA: TGTGCCAGCAGACCACCGAGTGATGAGCAGTTCTTC. It specifies CASRPPSDEQFF. This chain connects TRBV28 to TRBJ2-1; D gene ambiguous. The CDR3 spans 12 residues. Germline V gives CDR1 MDHEN, CDR2 SYDVKM. V lost 6 bases to trimming and J lost 8 bases, with 11 bases between them.

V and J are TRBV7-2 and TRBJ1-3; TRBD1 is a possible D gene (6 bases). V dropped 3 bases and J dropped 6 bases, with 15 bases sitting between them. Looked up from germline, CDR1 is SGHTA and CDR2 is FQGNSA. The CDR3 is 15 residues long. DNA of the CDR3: TGTGCCAGCAGCTTTGAACGACAGGTCCTAAACACCATATATTTT. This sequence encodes CASSFERQVLNTIYF.

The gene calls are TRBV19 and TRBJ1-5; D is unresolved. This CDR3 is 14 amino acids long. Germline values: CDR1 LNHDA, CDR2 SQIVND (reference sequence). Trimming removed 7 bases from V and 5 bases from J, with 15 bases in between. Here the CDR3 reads CASTPHGQHQPQHF. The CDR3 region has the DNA TGTGCCAGTACCCCCCATGGGCAACATCAGCCCCAGCATTTT.

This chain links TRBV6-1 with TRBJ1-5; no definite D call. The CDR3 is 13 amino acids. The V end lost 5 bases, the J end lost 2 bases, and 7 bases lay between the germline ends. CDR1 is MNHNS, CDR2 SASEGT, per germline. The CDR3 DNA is TGTGCCAGCAGTTCGCTAGGCAATCAGCCCCAGCATTTT. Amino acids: CASSSLGNQPQHF.

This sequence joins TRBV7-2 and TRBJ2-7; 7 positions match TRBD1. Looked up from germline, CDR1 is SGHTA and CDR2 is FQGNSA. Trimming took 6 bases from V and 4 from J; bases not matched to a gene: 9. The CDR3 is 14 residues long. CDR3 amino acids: CASRRSRDSYEQYF. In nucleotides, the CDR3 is TGTGCCAGCAGGAGAAGCAGGGACAGTTACGAGCAGTACTTC.